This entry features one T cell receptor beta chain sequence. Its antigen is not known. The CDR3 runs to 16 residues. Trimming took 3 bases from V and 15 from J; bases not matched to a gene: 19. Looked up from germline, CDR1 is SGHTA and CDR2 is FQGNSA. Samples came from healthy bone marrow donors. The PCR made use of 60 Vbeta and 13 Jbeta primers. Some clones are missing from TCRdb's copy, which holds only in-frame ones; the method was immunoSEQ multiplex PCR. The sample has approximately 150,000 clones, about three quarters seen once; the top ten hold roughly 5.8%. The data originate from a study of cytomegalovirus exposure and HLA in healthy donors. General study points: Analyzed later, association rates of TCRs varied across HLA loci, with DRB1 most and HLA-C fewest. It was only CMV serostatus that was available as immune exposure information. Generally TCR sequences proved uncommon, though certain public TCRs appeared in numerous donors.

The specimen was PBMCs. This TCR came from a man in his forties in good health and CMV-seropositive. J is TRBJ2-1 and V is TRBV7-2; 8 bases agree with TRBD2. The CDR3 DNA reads TGTGCCAGCAGCTTTAACGGAGTACCCGACTGGACTAGCCGGTTCTTC. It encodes CASSFNGVPDWTSRFF.